This T cell receptor beta chain was recovered during a study of T cell therapy after organ transplantation. Across the study: Patients received up to 6 T cell doses every 2 weeks.

Deletions cut 3 bases from V and 8 bases from J, with 18 bases between. CDR1 and CDR2 (germline): SGHNT, YYREEE (reference sequence). The CDR3 consists of 15 residues. Comments on this clone: As yet, its antigen is unknown.

TCRdb's table, derived via immunoSEQ multiplex PCR, lists solely in-frame clones and lacks some. The sample shows roughly 2,000 clones, around 75% of them seen only once. Regarding the study as a whole: Nonresponders had marked pretherapy clonal expansions and little post-therapy change. Endogenous clonotypes not in therapy products appeared after therapy alongside transferred ones.

V and J are TRBV5-4 and TRBJ2-1, with D possibly TRBD2 on 6 matching bases. This receptor was taken from a human patient who had received a solid organ transplant and had CMV disease. The sample consisted of CD8+ T cells from blood, taken before autologous CMV-specific T cell therapy. CDR3 residues: CASSSDLNGGDEQFF. The DNA for the CDR3 is TGTGCCAGCAGCTCTGATCTAAATGGCGGGGATGAGCAGTTCTTC.